The clone carrying this TCR beta chain was picked up one time. These data originate in a study of blood T cell repertoires in COVID-19. TCRdb keeps only in-frame clones here, not all; method: immunoSEQ multiplex PCR. The table has around 230,000 clones, approximately 80% seen once. The CDR3 runs 15 residues. Germline CDR1 is SGHRS and CDR2 is YFSETQ. V trimming: 3 bases; J trimming: 3 bases; junction bases outside the gene matches: 8. Sequenced: PBMCs or T cells enriched from blood (not recorded which). This receptor was taken from a man aged 35-49 years who had recovered from COVID-19. J is TRBJ2-7 and V is TRBV5-1; the match to TRBD1 covers 8 bases. CDR3 coding DNA: TGCGCCAGCAGCTACGGACAGGGCGGGAACTACGAGCAGTACTTC. Protein sequence: CASSYGQGGNYEQYF.